The entry below describes one TCR beta chain. Its antigen is unidentified. The data were taken from a study of radiation and T cells in renal cell carcinoma. Overall study context: Nephrectomy followed 15 Gy stereotactic body radiation by 4 weeks.

Indicated time point: blood 2 weeks post-SBRT. Treatment noted: 15 Gy SBRT to primary tumor, nephrectomy 4 weeks later. TCRdb keeps only in-frame clones here, not all; method: immunoSEQ multiplex PCR. The sample has 45,000 to 55,000 clones, roughly 80% seen once; the top ten hold about 30%. The study, taken as a whole, reports: Without pretreatment biopsies, baseline tumor clonotype presence was undetermined.

From germline, CDR1 is SGHTA and CDR2 FQGNSA. J lost 5 bases, V lost 0 bases, and 4 bases had no gene match. The CDR3 loop spans 17 amino acids. Sequenced material: blood, taken from a patient whose treatment included radiotherapy and nephrectomy. The chain is built from TRBV7-2 and TRBJ2-2, with TRBD2 matching over 12 bases. This receptor was identified in a woman in her sixties or seventies with renal cell carcinoma. The CDR3: CASSLALAGGWTGELFF. CDR3 nucleotide sequence: TGTGCCAGCAGCTTAGCCCTAGCGGGAGGGTGGACCGGGGAGCTGTTTTTT.